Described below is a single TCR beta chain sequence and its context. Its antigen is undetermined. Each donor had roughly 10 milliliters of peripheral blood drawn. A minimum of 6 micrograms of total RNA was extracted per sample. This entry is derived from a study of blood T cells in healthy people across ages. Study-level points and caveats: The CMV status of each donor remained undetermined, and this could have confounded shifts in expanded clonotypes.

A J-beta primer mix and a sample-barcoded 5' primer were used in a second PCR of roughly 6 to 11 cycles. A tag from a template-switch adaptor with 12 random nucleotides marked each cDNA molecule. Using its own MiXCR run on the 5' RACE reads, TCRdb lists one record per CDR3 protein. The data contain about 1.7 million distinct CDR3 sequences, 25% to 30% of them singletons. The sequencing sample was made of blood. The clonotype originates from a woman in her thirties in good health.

The chain's CDR3 is CASSLEGQGAGTEAFF. The CDR3 nucleotides read TGCGCCAGCAGCTTGGAAGGACAGGGGGCTGGCACTGAAGCTTTCTTT. V is TRBV5-1 and J is TRBJ1-1; 11 nucleotides match TRBD1. Germline V gene lookup returns CDR1 SGHRS and CDR2 YFSETQ. This CDR3 has 16 amino acids. With 0 bases clipped from V and 4 bases from J, the junction kept 5 bases outside the gene matches.